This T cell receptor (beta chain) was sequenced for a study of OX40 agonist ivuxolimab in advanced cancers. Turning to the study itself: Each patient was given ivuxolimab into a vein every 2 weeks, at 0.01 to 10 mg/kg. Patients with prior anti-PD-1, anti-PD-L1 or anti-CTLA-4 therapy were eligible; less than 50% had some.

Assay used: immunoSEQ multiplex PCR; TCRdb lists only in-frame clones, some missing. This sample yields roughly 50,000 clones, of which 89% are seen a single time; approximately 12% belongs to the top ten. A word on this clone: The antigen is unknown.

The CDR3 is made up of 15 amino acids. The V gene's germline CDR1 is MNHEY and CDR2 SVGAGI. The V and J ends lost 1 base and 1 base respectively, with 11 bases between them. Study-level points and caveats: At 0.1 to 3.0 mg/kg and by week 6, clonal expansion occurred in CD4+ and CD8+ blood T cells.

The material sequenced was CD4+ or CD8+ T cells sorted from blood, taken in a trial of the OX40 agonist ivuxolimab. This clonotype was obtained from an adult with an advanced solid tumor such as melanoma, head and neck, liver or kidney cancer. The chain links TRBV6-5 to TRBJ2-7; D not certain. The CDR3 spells CASSYYTGPSYEQYF. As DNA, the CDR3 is TGTGCCAGCAGTTACTACACTGGACCTTCCTACGAGCAGTACTTC.